These 29 T cell receptor beta chains were all obtained from the same sample, sequenced in a study of human T cells and chemical hapten exposure. Time point noted: healthy volunteer bleed at 6 weeks. Whole blood that had not been fractionated was the source of extracted total RNA. One entry per CDR3 protein results from TCRdb running MiXCR on the RACE reads. The data show 65,000 to 95,000 distinct CDR3 sequences, around 9.4% seen once. Sequencing used whole blood. All receptors derive from a female donor in good health. Some clones in this sample may be carry-over from other donors' samples.

This clonotype was detected many times. The chain joins TRBV9 to TRBJ1-1; D possibly corresponds to TRBD1 (5 bases). The V gene lost 2 bases and the J gene lost 5 bases, with 13 bases spanning the gap. Per the germline V gene, CDR1 is SGDLS and CDR2 is YYNGEE. The length of the CDR3 is 14 residues. The CDR3 coding sequence is TGTGCCAGCAGCGTCAGGGTTGAGGGGACTGAAGCTTTCTTT. Residues: CASSVRVEGTEAFF.

This clonotype was counted ten times or more. The chain employs TRBV3-1 and TRBJ1-5, with D perhaps matching TRBD1 (5 bases). V gave up 1 base and J gave up 6 bases, with 10 bases separating them. The CDR3 loop spans 14 amino acids. Per the germline V gene, CDR1 is LGHDT and CDR2 is YNNKEL (reference sequence). CDR3 in amino acids: CASSQAQGRQPQHF. CDR3 nucleotides: TGTGCCAGCAGCCAAGCCCAGGGCCGTCAGCCCCAGCATTTT. The full variable domain, its missing parts supplied by reference TRBV3-1 and TRBJ1-5, is DTAVSQTPKYLVTQMGNDKSIKCEQNLGHDTMYWYKQDSKKFLKIMFSYNNKELIINETVPNRFSPKSPDKAHLNLHINSLELGDSAVYFCASSQAQGRQPQHFGDGTRLSIL.

CDR3 sequence (DNA): TGTGCCAGCGGGGGGTATCGTGGCACTGAAGCTTTCTTT. Translated: CASGGYRGTEAFF. The gene calls are TRBV12-3 or TRBV12-4 and TRBJ1-1; a weak D match, TRBD1 (5 bases). The CDR3 length is 13 residues. V dropped 8 bases and J dropped 4 bases, with 14 bases sitting between them.

The V call is TRBV6-5, the J call TRBJ1-5; 7 bases line up with TRBD1. Losses at the gene ends were 0 bases for V and 5 bases for J; bases not matched to a gene: 1. Germline V gene sequence: CDR1 MNHEY, CDR2 SVGAGI. The CDR3 sequence is 14 residues long. CDR3 region: CASSYSDRDQPQHF. CDR3 DNA sequence: TGTGCCAGCAGTTACTCCGACAGGGATCAGCCCCAGCATTTT.

On this clonotype: This sequence may be a read error, since a much larger clone differs from it by one base. The chain combines TRBV6-5 with TRBJ1-1; 10 bases line up with TRBD1. The CDR3 is 16 residues long. After removal of 5 bases from V and 5 bases from J, the junction contained 11 bases not matched to a gene. Germline lookup yields CDR1 MNHEY and CDR2 SVGAGI. Here the CDR3 DNA reads TGTGCCAGCAGTAGGGACAGGGGTCCAATCCGGACTGAAGCTTTCTTT. Its translation is CASSRDRGPIRTEAFF.

The chain recombines TRBV6-1 with TRBJ2-3, with D perhaps being TRBD1 or TRBD2 (5 bases each). Between the trimmed V and J ends, which lost 2 bases and 6 bases, there was a span of 18 bases. Germline V CDR1 and CDR2: MNHNS, SASEGT. The CDR3 loop spans 16 amino acids. The CDR3 DNA sequence: TGTGCCAGCAGTGAATGGACCGGCCTAGGGGACGATACGCAGTATTTT. Its translation: CASSEWTGLGDDTQYF.

The chain carries TRBV5-1 and TRBJ1-5; D is uncertain. From germline, CDR1 is SGHRS and CDR2 YFSETQ. V was trimmed by 0 bases and J by 3 bases, leaving 7 bases between them. The CDR3 consists of 14 residues. CDR3 sequence (DNA): TGCGCCAGCAGCTTGGGACTTGACAATCAGCCCCAGCATTTT. It encodes CASSLGLDNQPQHF.

Note on this clonotype: One end of the junction varies from germline; a read error may be responsible. The rearrangement uses TRBV6-1 and TRBJ1-5; the D gene is possibly TRBD1 (5 bases). The CDR3 is made up of 16 amino acids. Per germline, CDR1 MNHNS and CDR2 SASEGT. CDR3 loop: CASSEAGGGSNQPQNF. As DNA, the CDR3 is TGTGCCAGCAGTGAAGCGGGGGGAGGAAGCAATCAGCCCCAGAATTTT.

The chain links TRBV11-1 to TRBJ2-7, with 8 bases matching TRBD1. CDR1 is SGHAT and CDR2 is FQDESV in the germline V gene (reference sequence). CDR3 length: 14 amino acids. J was trimmed by 3 bases and V by 5 bases; bases with no gene match: 6. The CDR3 DNA reads as TGTGCCAGCAGCCGGACAGGGAGTGACTACGAGCAGTACTTC. It is translated as CASSRTGSDYEQYF. The whole variable domain, filled in from reference TRBV11-1 and TRBJ2-7, reads EAEVAQSPRYKITEKSQAVAFWCDPISGHATLYWYRQILGQGPELLVQFQDESVVDDSQLPKDRFSAERLKGVDSTLKIQPAELGDSAMYLCASSRTGSDYEQYFGPGTRLTVT.

This clonotype was seen repeatedly, ten times or more. This chain uses TRBV18 with TRBJ1-1; D is ambiguous. The CDR3 runs 14 residues. V lost 3 bases and J 6 bases, leaving 14 bases between the germline ends. Germline V CDR1 and CDR2: KGHSH, LQKENI. The CDR3 loop is CASSPPAGNAEAFF. Here the CDR3 DNA reads TGTGCCAGCTCACCCCCCGCGGGTAACGCTGAAGCTTTCTTT. Combining the CDR3 with reference TRBV18 and TRBJ1-1 gives the whole variable domain NAGVMQNPRHLVRRRGQEARLRCSPMKGHSHVYWYRQLPEEGLKFMVYLQKENIIDESGMPKERFSAEFPKEGPSILRIQQVVRGDSAAYFCASSPPAGNAEAFFGQGTRLTVV.

The V and J genes are TRBV7-3 and TRBJ2-1; the D gene is possibly TRBD1 (6 bases). The CDR3 consists of 13 residues. CDR1 SGHTA and CDR2 FQGTGA come from the germline V gene. Trimming pared 5 bases from V and 8 bases from J, leaving 13 bases between. CDR3 residues: CASSGIRGHEQFF. CDR3 nucleotides: TGTGCCAGCAGCGGAATCAGGGGCCATGAGCAGTTCTTC.

V gene TRBV19 combines with J gene TRBJ2-3, with D perhaps assigned TRBD1 or TRBD2 (5 bases each). This CDR3 spans 17 amino acids. Trimming cost V 3 bases and J 2 bases, with 18 bases left between them. CDR1 is LNHDA and CDR2 is SQIVND in the germline V gene (reference sequence). CDR3 sequence (DNA): TGTGCCAGTAGTATCGCCTCCGGGACCGGATACACAGATACGCAGTATTTT. Protein sequence: CASSIASGTGYTDTQYF.

This clonotype came up a few times. The CDR3 DNA reads TGCAGCGTTGAAGAAGGGACGGGGGCCTATGGCTACACCTTC. Protein: CSVEEGTGAYGYTF. The gene calls are TRBV29-1 and TRBJ1-2, with D perhaps matching TRBD1 (6 bases). V was clipped by 0 bases and J by 4 bases, with 12 bases between them. CDR3 length equals 14 residues. Germline CDR1 is SQVTM and CDR2 is ANQGSEA. Combining the CDR3 with reference TRBV29-1 and TRBJ1-2 gives the whole variable domain SAVISQKPSRDICQRGTSLTIQCQVDSQVTMMFWYRQQPGQSLTLIATANQGSEATYESGFVIDKFPISRPNLTFSTLTVSNMSPEDSSIYLCSVEEGTGAYGYTFGSGTRLTVV.

By sample fraction, this clonotype is medium-sized. V is TRBV2 and J is TRBJ2-3, with unresolved D. Looked up from germline, CDR1 is SNHLY and CDR2 is FYNNEI. The V end lost 1 base, the J end lost 7 bases, and 0 bases lay between the germline ends. The CDR3 covers 10 residues. The CDR3 loop reads CASSEDTQYF. CDR3 DNA: TGTGCCAGCAGTGAAGATACGCAGTATTTT.

J is TRBJ2-7 and V is TRBV20-1, with D uncertain. This CDR3 spans 14 amino acids. Germline values: CDR1 DFQATT, CDR2 SNEGSKA (reference sequence). V lost 4 bases and J lost 5, with 18 bases in between. As DNA, the CDR3 is TGCAGTGCTATTATAGGAATATCTATCCACGAGCAGTACTTC. Its protein product is CSAIIGISIHEQYF.

The chain joins TRBV12-3 or TRBV12-4 to TRBJ1-1, with 10 bases matching TRBD1. The length of the CDR3 is 15 residues. With 6 bases clipped from V and 4 bases from J, the junction kept 8 bases outside the gene matches. The CDR3 sequence: CASSSGTGARTEAFF. CDR3 coding DNA: TGTGCCAGCAGCTCCGGGACAGGGGCCCGCACTGAAGCTTTCTTT.

In this sample, this clonotype turned up many times. This chain joins TRBV19 and TRBJ1-2, with D uncertain. Germline V gives CDR1 LNHDA, CDR2 SQIVND (reference sequence). Trimming cost V 1 base and J 8 bases, with 8 bases left between them. The CDR3 is 12 residues long. The CDR3 here is CASSIALGGYTF. CDR3 DNA: TGTGCCAGTAGTATAGCTCTGGGCGGCTACACCTTC.

This chain links TRBV7-2 with TRBJ1-1, with D unclear. Trimming stripped 2 bases from V and 5 bases from J, with 12 bases between. The CDR3 extends over 14 amino acids. CDR1 is SGHTA, CDR2 FQGNSA, per germline. The CDR3 region has the DNA TGTGCCAGCAGCTTAATTAGCGTGGGGACTGAAGCTTTCTTT. Protein sequence: CASSLISVGTEAFF.

V is TRBV2 and J is TRBJ2-3; D is unclear. The V end lost 5 bases, the J end lost 2 bases, and 20 bases lay between the germline ends. The CDR3 covers 17 residues. Germline loops: CDR1 SNHLY, CDR2 FYNNEI. CDR3 DNA: TGTGCCAGCAGTCAGTTGTCTACCACCGAAAACACAGATACGCAGTATTTT. This sequence encodes CASSQLSTTENTDTQYF.

The chain carries TRBV7-2 and TRBJ2-3; no clear D gene. The CDR3 has 17 amino acids. Looked up from germline, CDR1 is SGHTA and CDR2 is FQGNSA. V shed 1 base and J shed 2 bases, with 16 bases lying between them. CDR3 sequence (DNA): TGTGCCAGCAGCTTAGTCGTCGGACCCTTCGACACAGATACGCAGTATTTT. Residues: CASSLVVGPFDTDTQYF.

Many counts were recorded for this clonotype. This chain uses TRBV4-1 with TRBJ2-7; D remains unclear. The V gene's germline CDR1 is MGHRA and CDR2 YSYEKL. The CDR3 is made up of 14 amino acids. Trimming stripped 1 base from V and 5 bases from J, with 12 bases between. The CDR3 region is CASSQVGGVDEQYF. As DNA, the CDR3 is TGCGCCAGCAGCCAAGTCGGTGGGGTGGACGAGCAGTACTTC.

The genes are TRBV20-1 and TRBJ2-3, with D tentatively TRBD2 (5 bases). Germline CDR1 and CDR2: DFQATT and SNEGSKA (reference sequence). This CDR3 is 16 amino acids long. Trimming took off 0 bases at V and 4 bases at J, with 17 bases between the two ends. The CDR3 spells CSARDQSRWRSDTQYF. The CDR3 DNA reads as TGCAGTGCTAGAGATCAAAGTCGTTGGAGGTCAGATACGCAGTATTTT.

This clonotype was picked up a small number of times. The chain combines TRBV6-5 with TRBJ2-2, with a tentative D call TRBD1 (5 bases). Germline-derived CDR1 and CDR2 are MNHEY and SVGAGI. V was shortened by 6 bases and J by 1 base, with 18 bases between the two germline ends. This CDR3 has 17 amino acids. The CDR3 sequence is CASSLGQTRLNTGELFF. Written as DNA, the CDR3 is TGTGCCAGCAGCCTCGGACAAACCCGACTGAACACCGGGGAGCTGTTTTTT.

This clonotype has at least ten counts. The chain couples TRBV4-3 to TRBJ2-2; 7 nucleotides agree with TRBD2. V dropped 1 base and J dropped 6; count of bases not matched to a gene: 2. The germline V gene has CDR1 LGHNA and CDR2 YSLEER. The CDR3 contains 14 residues. CDR3 DNA: TGCGCCAGCAGCCAAGGAGCGGGGCCCGGGGAGCTGTTTTTT. Protein: CASSQGAGPGELFF.

In this sample, this clonotype turned up once. A read error is possible here, since a much larger clone lies one base away. The J gene is TRBJ1-1, the V gene TRBV5-1, with a tentative D call TRBD1 (5 bases). This CDR3 is 15 amino acids long. Trimming pared 6 bases from V and 3 bases from J, leaving 18 bases between. The germline V gene has CDR1 SGHRS and CDR2 YFSETQ. The CDR3 DNA sequence: TGCGCCAGCAACGAGTTTGGGGCAGGCCACACTGAAGCTTTCTTT. Translation gives CASNEFGAGHTEAFF.

The table lists this clonotype with many counts. The CDR3, as DNA: TGCAGTGCTATACCGGGGCATCAGCCCCAGCATTTT. This sequence encodes CSAIPGHQPQHF. This chain links TRBV20-1 with TRBJ1-5; D might be TRBD1 (5 bases). In germline, CDR1 is DFQATT, CDR2 SNEGSKA (reference sequence). V lost 4 bases and J 5 bases, leaving 9 bases between the germline ends. The CDR3 runs 12 residues.

This clonotype was seen many times. The chain carries TRBV19 and TRBJ1-1; D call uncertain. Deletions cut 6 bases from V and 4 bases from J, with 12 bases between. CDR1 and CDR2 from the germline V gene are LNHDA and SQIVND (reference sequence). The CDR3 is 13 residues long. CDR3 bases: TGTGCCAGTAGCCCCCTAATTCGCACTGAAGCTTTCTTT. It is translated as CASSPLIRTEAFF.

V gene TRBV7-2 combines with J gene TRBJ2-7; D call uncertain. This CDR3 is built from 11 residues. Looked up from germline, CDR1 is SGHTA and CDR2 is FQGNSA. V was pared by 1 base and J by 5 bases, with 3 bases between. The CDR3 DNA sequence: TGTGCCAGCAGCTTAGATGACGAGCAGTACTTC. Residues: CASSLDDEQYF.

Many counts were recorded for this clonotype. The rearrangement links TRBV6-5 to TRBJ2-1, with 9 positions matching TRBD2. The CDR3 is 16 residues long. Germline CDR1 reads MNHEY; CDR2 reads SVGAGI. Losses at the gene ends were 2 bases for V and 4 bases for J; bases not matched to a gene: 6. The DNA for the CDR3 is TGTGCCAGCAGTTACCGCGAGCGGGGGGCATACAATGAGCAGTTCTTC. Protein sequence: CASSYRERGAYNEQFF.